The rows below give T cell receptor beta chains drawn from one sample of a study of blood T cells in healthy people across ages. TCRdb analysed the 5' RACE reads with MiXCR anew, one entry per CDR3 protein. The sample records some 800,000 distinct CDR3 sequences, under 45% being singletons. The sequencing input was blood. The receptors were gathered from a man in his sixties in good health. The CDR3 runs from the conserved cysteine through the conserved F or W. Each record gives: D gene, V gene, clone size, J gene, CDR3 protein, CDR3 DNA. A D gene is named only where the DNA matches it firmly. Clone size is shown for a subset of rows, as once, few, many or a class of expanded clone.

-	TRBV9	-	TRBJ2-3	CASSALGSSTDTQYF	TGTGCCAGCAGCGCCTTAGGATCTAGCACAGATACGCAGTATTTT
-	TRBV6-2/TRBV6-3	-	TRBJ2-7	CASRLDSRPYEQYF	TGTGCCAGCAGGCTTGACAGTAGACCCTACGAGCAGTACTTC
-	TRBV6-1	-	TRBJ2-7	CASSEWVRAGYEQYF	TGTGCCAGCAGTGAATGGGTCAGGGCTGGGTACGAGCAGTACTTC
-	TRBV20-1	-	TRBJ2-3	CSAIPLGYTDTQYF	TGCAGTGCTATCCCGCTAGGGTACACAGATACGCAGTATTTT
-	TRBV20-1	few	TRBJ2-7	CSARVGSSRYYEQYF	TGCAGTGCCCGTGTTGGGAGCTCCCGATACTACGAGCAGTACTTC
TRBD1	TRBV5-1	-	TRBJ2-7	CASSLAAGTGGYEQYF	TGCGCCAGCAGCTTGGCCGCGGGGACAGGGGGCTACGAGCAGTACTTC
-	TRBV5-5	-	TRBJ1-4	CASSLDEKLFF	TGTGCCAGCAGCTTGGACGAAAAACTGTTTTTT
-	TRBV6-1	-	TRBJ2-4	CASTGGPEGNIQYF	TGTGCCAGCACCGGGGGGCCGGAGGGAAACATTCAGTACTTC
-	TRBV12-3/TRBV12-4	-	TRBJ2-7	CASSPSRKRYEQYF	TGTGCCAGCAGTCCGTCTCGTAAGCGCTACGAGCAGTACTTC
-	TRBV2	-	TRBJ2-5	CASKGESQETQYF	TGTGCCAGCAAGGGGGAGAGTCAAGAGACCCAGTACTTC
-	TRBV12-3/TRBV12-4	few	TRBJ2-2	CASSLVAGGELFF	TGTGCCAGCAGTTTAGTCGCGGGGGGGGAGCTGTTTTTT
-	TRBV6-6	-	TRBJ2-7	CASSDPGAPSAYEQYF	TGTGCCAGCAGTGACCCAGGGGCCCCCTCTGCCTACGAGCAGTACTTC
-	TRBV20-1	many	TRBJ2-1	CSAPKGGGDEQFF	TGCAGTGCTCCAAAGGGGGGTGGGGATGAGCAGTTCTTC
TRBD2	TRBV15	-	TRBJ2-7	CATSRESSGLYNEQYF	TGTGCCACCAGCAGAGAGAGTAGCGGGTTATACAATGAGCAGTACTTC
TRBD2	TRBV7-2	-	TRBJ2-7	CASSAPTGTSMHEQYF	TGTGCCAGCAGCGCCCCAACCGGGACTAGTATGCACGAGCAGTACTTC
TRBD2	TRBV9	-	TRBJ2-1	CASSPRTSGVGEQFF	TGTGCCAGCAGCCCCCGGACTAGCGGGGTAGGGGAGCAGTTCTTC
-	TRBV10-3	-	TRBJ1-2	CAISVWGDGYTF	TGTGCCATCAGTGTTTGGGGAGATGGCTACACCTTC
TRBD2	TRBV30	-	TRBJ2-3	CAWSALKLTSGGPDTQYF	TGTGCCTGGAGTGCCCTCAAACTAACTAGCGGGGGTCCAGATACGCAGTATTTT
TRBD2	TRBV30	-	TRBJ2-1	CAWSWGAGRKVDEQFF	TGTGCCTGGAGTTGGGGAGCGGGGAGAAAGGTGGATGAGCAGTTCTTC
-	TRBV5-1	few	TRBJ2-1	CASSLVTGPYNEQFF	TGCGCCAGCAGCTTGGTCACAGGGCCCTACAATGAGCAGTTCTTC
-	TRBV5-6	once	TRBJ2-7	CASSYGDPSYEQYF	TGTGCCAGCAGCTACGGGGACCCGTCCTACGAGCAGTACTTC
-	TRBV3-1	-	TRBJ1-2	CASRGSDRRGYGYTF	TGTGCCAGCAGGGGATCGGACAGAAGGGGGTATGGCTACACCTTC
-	TRBV14	-	TRBJ2-3	CASSPPGEYTDTQYF	TGTGCCAGCAGCCCCCCCGGCGAGTACACAGATACGCAGTATTTT
TRBD2	TRBV20-1	once	TRBJ2-7	CSAQRDAYEQYF	TGCAGTGCGCAGCGGGACGCCTACGAGCAGTACTTC
-	TRBV20-1	-	TRBJ1-6	CGAVSAGYNSPLHF	TGCGGTGCCGTCTCGGCCGGCTATAATTCACCCCTCCACTTT
TRBD1	TRBV20-1	few	TRBJ2-7	CSAPPRDRAVNEQYF	TGCAGTGCTCCGCCCCGGGACAGGGCCGTCAATGAGCAGTACTTC
TRBD1	TRBV27	few	TRBJ1-2	CASSSSPGGGYYGYTF	TGTGCCAGCAGTTCCTCTCCAGGGGGCGGATACTATGGCTACACCTTC
-	TRBV29-1	-	TRBJ2-1	CSSGTPNEQFF	TGCAGCTCCGGGACACCTAATGAGCAGTTCTTC
TRBD1	TRBV27	-	TRBJ2-1	CASSQGTGGGEQFF	TGTGCCAGCAGTCAGGGGACAGGAGGGGGTGAGCAGTTCTTC
-	TRBV29-1	many	TRBJ2-7	CSVRGYEFYEQYF	TGCAGCGTTCGGGGGTATGAATTCTACGAGCAGTACTTC
TRBD1	TRBV12-3/TRBV12-4	-	TRBJ2-2	CASRPQGYTGELFF	TGTGCCAGCAGACCACAGGGGTACACCGGGGAGCTGTTTTTT
-	TRBV4-1	few	TRBJ2-1	CASSQGWGDNEQFF	TGCGCCAGCAGCCAAGGGTGGGGGGACAATGAGCAGTTCTTC
-	TRBV12-3/TRBV12-4	-	TRBJ2-5	CASSFGGGGGETQYF	TGTGCCAGCAGTTTCGGCGGCGGTGGGGGGGAGACCCAGTACTTC
-	TRBV4-1	-	TRBJ2-1	CASSQTDYNEQFF	TGCGCCAGCAGCCAAACTGACTACAATGAGCAGTTCTTC
TRBD1	TRBV11-2	many	TRBJ2-4	CASSLDRRIKNIQYF	TGTGCCAGCAGCCTGGACAGGAGAATCAAAAACATTCAGTACTTC
TRBD1	TRBV5-8	few	TRBJ1-6	CASSFSWTGRNSPLHF	TGTGCCAGCAGCTTTAGTTGGACAGGGAGGAATTCACCCCTCCACTTT
TRBD1	TRBV20-1	-	TRBJ1-2	CSARDGTACGYTF	TGCAGTGCTAGAGATGGGACAGCTTGTGGCTACACCTTC
-	TRBV10-3	-	TRBJ2-5	CAISDSSVYQETQYF	TGTGCCATCAGTGACTCTAGCGTATACCAAGAGACCCAGTACTTC
TRBD2	TRBV20-1	few	TRBJ2-1	CSARAISGGVGNEQFF	TGCAGTGCTAGAGCTATTAGCGGGGGGGTAGGTAATGAGCAGTTCTTC
TRBD1	TRBV20-1	few	TRBJ2-5	CSARAHQGQGLETQYF	TGCAGTGCTAGAGCCCACCAGGGACAGGGGCTGGAGACCCAGTACTTC
-	TRBV6-5	many	TRBJ2-5	CASRRGGETQYF	TGTGCCAGCAGGCGGGGTGGGGAGACCCAGTACTTC
TRBD2	TRBV6-5	few	TRBJ2-7	CASSASGTSGGEQYF	TGTGCCAGCAGTGCATCCGGGACTAGTGGGGGCGAGCAGTACTTC
-	TRBV20-1	-	TRBJ1-1	CSATRTANTEAFF	TGCAGTGCTACCCGGACCGCGAACACTGAAGCTTTCTTT
-	TRBV12-3/TRBV12-4	few	TRBJ2-5	CASKGRWSTETQYF	TGTGCCAGCAAAGGACGGTGGTCAACGGAGACCCAGTACTTC
-	TRBV5-1	many	TRBJ2-3	CASSTGAARDTQYF	TGCGCCAGCAGTACCGGCGCGGCTAGAGATACGCAGTATTTT
TRBD1	TRBV20-1	few	TRBJ2-5	CSARDSARGRETQYF	TGCAGTGCTAGAGATTCGGCCAGGGGGAGAGAGACCCAGTACTTC
-	TRBV20-1	-	TRBJ2-2	CSAEAQVYTGELFF	TGCAGTGCTGAAGCCCAGGTCTACACCGGGGAGCTGTTTTTT
TRBD1	TRBV7-6	-	TRBJ1-2	CVSSQGTGVITDYGYTF	TGTGTCAGCAGCCAGGGGACAGGGGTGATTACTGACTATGGCTACACCTTC
-	TRBV5-1	few	TRBJ2-3	CASSLGGTYGTDTQYF	TGCGCCAGCAGCTTAGGCGGGACTTACGGGACAGATACGCAGTATTTT
-	TRBV14	-	TRBJ2-6	CASSQLGHSSGANVLTF	TGTGCCAGCAGCCAACTGGGCCACAGCTCTGGGGCCAACGTCCTGACTTTC
-	TRBV4-1	few	TRBJ1-5	CASSPQVYSNQPQHF	TGCGCCAGCAGCCCCCAAGTTTATAGCAATCAGCCCCAGCATTTT
-	TRBV28	-	TRBJ2-3	CASSFFGASSTDTQYF	TGTGCCAGCAGTTTCTTTGGGGCGAGTAGCACAGATACGCAGTATTTT
TRBD2	TRBV20-1	-	TRBJ2-3	CSAGTSGATDTQYF	TGCAGTGCTGGGACTAGCGGGGCCACAGATACGCAGTATTTT